A single sample gave rise to the 27 T cell receptor beta chains below, sequenced in a study of blood T cell repertoires in COVID-19. Assay: immunoSEQ multiplex PCR; the TCRdb copy retains only in-frame clones and omits some. The table lists about 200,000 clones, about 88% of them singletons. Specimen: peripheral blood. The receptors come from a woman in her 40s with acute or convalescent COVID-19.

CDR3 protein: CASSPGGRQPQHF. The CDR3 DNA reads as TGCGCCAGCAGTCCGGGGGGCAGGCAGCCCCAGCATTTT. The J gene is TRBJ1-5, the V gene TRBV10-1; tentatively, D is TRBD1 (6 bases). The CDR3 totals 13 residues. Deletions cut 5 bases from V and 7 bases from J, with 12 bases between. Germline CDR1 reads WNHNN; CDR2 reads SYGVQD (reference sequence).

The CDR3 sequence is CASSQSPTGSEKLFF. DNA of the CDR3: TGCGCCAGCAGCCAATCACCGACAGGTTCGGAAAAACTGTTTTTT. The chain has TRBV4-1 and TRBJ1-4; D might be TRBD1 (6 bases). The ends were cut back, 2 bases at V and 8 bases at J, with 15 bases in the middle. Per germline, CDR1 MGHRA and CDR2 YSYEKL. The CDR3 totals 15 residues.

The chain joins TRBV5-5 to TRBJ1-1; no clear D gene. Per germline, CDR1 SGHKS and CDR2 YYEKEE (reference sequence). The CDR3 runs to 14 residues. Trimming shortened V by 0 bases and J by 1 base, and 7 bases separated the two germline ends. This CDR3 reads CASSLELANTEAFF. CDR3 coding DNA: TGTGCCAGCAGCTTGGAGCTCGCGAACACTGAAGCTTTCTTT.

The chain couples TRBV19 to TRBJ2-1; 10 positions agree with TRBD2. The CDR3 has 15 residues. V lost 7 bases and J lost 3; bases outside the gene matches: 6. Germline assignment: CDR1 LNHDA and CDR2 SQIVND (reference sequence). DNA for the CDR3: TGTGCCAGTATTAGAAGCGGGGGGGACTACAATGAGCAGTTCTTC. This codes for CASIRSGGDYNEQFF.

The chain is built from TRBV30 and TRBJ1-2; weak D call: TRBD1 (5 bases). The V and J ends lost 7 bases and 1 base respectively, with 13 bases between them. There are 13 residues in the CDR3. Germline V gene sequence: CDR1 GTSNPN, CDR2 SVGIG (reference sequence). CDR3 in DNA: TGTGCCTTGGGGGGATTTCGTAACTATGGCTACACCTTC. The encoded protein is CALGGFRNYGYTF.

V is TRBV11-2 and J is TRBJ2-7, with D hard to call. CDR1 and CDR2 (germline): SGHAT, FQNNGV. V was trimmed by 4 bases and J by 0 bases, leaving 4 bases between them. The CDR3 totals 12 residues. CDR3 sequence: CASSSLSYEQYV. CDR3 nucleotide sequence: TGTGCCAGCAGCTCACTCTCCTACGAGCAGTACGTC.

This clone was recorded a few times. This chain uses TRBV19 with TRBJ1-1; D may be TRBD1 (5 bases). The CDR3 consists of 13 residues. CDR1 is LNHDA and CDR2 is SQIVND in the germline V gene (reference sequence). Trimming took 5 bases from V and 1 from J, leaving 8 bases between them. CDR3 sequence (DNA): TGTGCCAGTAGTGATACAGGGAACACTGAAGCTTTCTTT. Translating it yields CASSDTGNTEAFF.

The chain uses TRBV6-5 and TRBJ1-2; D possibly corresponds to TRBD1 (6 bases). Germline V gives CDR1 MNHEY, CDR2 SVGAGI. V lost 8 bases to trimming and J lost 5 bases, with 18 bases between them. The CDR3 is 14 amino acids. CDR3 residues: CASSSDTGMYGYTF. CDR3 nucleotide sequence: TGTGCCAGCTCCTCTGATACAGGGATGTATGGCTACACCTTC.

The chain uses TRBV5-5 and TRBJ1-2, with D possibly being TRBD1 (5 bases). Trimming left V 0 bases short and J 8 bases short, with 17 bases between. The CDR3 spans 15 residues. CDR1 and CDR2 (germline): SGHKS, YYEKEE (reference sequence). In nucleotides, the CDR3 is TGTGCCAGCAGCTTGGAAGGCGGGGGATCGGGGGGCTACACCTTC. This encodes CASSLEGGGSGGYTF.

The chain carries TRBV7-2 and TRBJ1-1; no firm D call. Germline V gives CDR1 SGHTA, CDR2 FQGNSA. Trimming pared 1 base from V and 0 bases from J, leaving 12 bases between. This CDR3 has 16 amino acids. The CDR3 DNA follows: TGTGCCAGCAGCTTAGGCGCAGGTTCCCTGAACACTGAAGCTTTCTTT. It yields the protein CASSLGAGSLNTEAFF.

The chain links TRBV1 to TRBJ1-2. TRBV1 is a recognized pseudogene. The CDR3 consists of 23 residues. The CDR3 reads CTSSQEDFDSRGAGIFLNYGYTF. CDR3 DNA: TGCACCAGCAGCCAAGAGGATTTTGACTCTCGGGGGGCAGGGATTTTCCTGAACTATGGCTACACCTTC.

The gene calls are TRBV27 and TRBJ1-2; 7 bases map to TRBD1. The CDR3 spans 15 residues. The V gene's germline CDR1 is MNHEY and CDR2 SMNVEV (reference sequence). Losses at the gene ends were 4 bases for V and 8 bases for J; bases not matched to a gene: 13. DNA of the CDR3: TGTGCCAGCAGTTCGCTCCGGGGGACAGATCCCGGCTACACCTTC. Protein: CASSSLRGTDPGYTF.

This clone was counted a single time. V usage is TRBV4-1 and J usage is TRBJ2-7, with a tentative D call TRBD2 (5 bases). Per the germline V gene, CDR1 is MGHRA and CDR2 is YSYEKL. V gave up 0 bases and J gave up 3 bases, with 12 bases separating them. The CDR3 covers 15 residues. CDR3 nucleotide sequence: TGCGCCAGCAGCCAAGATTCCGGACTCCACTACGAGCAGTACGTC. Translated: CASSQDSGLHYEQYV.

Concerning this clone: Mismatch with germline at one junction end may stem from a read error. The rearrangement joins TRBV7-3 to TRBJ2-1, with D maybe TRBD1 (6 bases). The length of the CDR3 is 14 residues. CDR1 SGHTA and CDR2 FQGTGA come from the germline V gene. CDR3 DNA: TGTGCCAGCAGCTTAGAAGGGGACACACACTCCCAGCTCTTC. It yields the protein CASSLEGDTHSQLF.

The chain employs TRBV10-3 and TRBJ1-1; D unclear. This CDR3 contains 14 residues. Germline V gene sequence: CDR1 ENHRY, CDR2 SYGVKD. The V and J ends lost 7 bases and 1 base respectively, with 13 bases between them. The CDR3 here is CAITEAVGNTEAFF. The DNA for the CDR3 is TGTGCCATCACCGAGGCAGTGGGGAACACTGAAGCTTTCTTT.

The rearrangement joins TRBV25-1 to TRBJ1-3; 8 bases are a match to TRBD1. CDR3 length equals 15 residues. Germline values: CDR1 MGHDK, CDR2 SYGVNS. The ends lost 2 bases at V and 5 bases at J; junction bases unmatched: 5. CDR3: CASSEPGQGRNTIYF. Written as DNA, the CDR3 is TGTGCCAGCAGTGAACCCGGACAGGGTCGAAACACCATATATTTT.

The CDR3 coding sequence is TGTGCCAGCAGTTACACGACAGGGCAGAACACCGGGGAGCTGTTTTTT. It is translated as CASSYTTGQNTGELFF. The V and J genes are TRBV6-5 and TRBJ2-2; 7 nucleotides agree with TRBD1. The germline V gene has CDR1 MNHEY and CDR2 SVGAGI. This CDR3 is built from 16 residues. With 2 bases clipped from V and 1 base from J, the junction kept 4 bases outside the gene matches.

This clone was detected only once. The V gene is TRBV19, the J gene TRBJ1-4; 7 bases agree with TRBD1. The CDR3 is 13 residues long. Losses at the gene ends were 6 bases for V and 4 bases for J; bases not matched to a gene: 2. CDR1 and CDR2 from the germline V gene are LNHDA and SQIVND (reference sequence). CDR3 region: CASRQGNNEKLFF. In DNA form, the CDR3 reads TGTGCCAGTAGACAGGGGAATAATGAAAAACTGTTTTTT.

This sequence joins TRBV2 and TRBJ2-1, with a tentative D call TRBD1 (6 bases). Trimming removed 4 bases from V and 4 bases from J, with 14 bases in between. The CDR3 consists of 15 residues. Germline CDR1 is SNHLY and CDR2 is FYNNEI. The CDR3 is CASSGGPGVYNEQFF. The CDR3 DNA follows: TGTGCCAGCAGTGGAGGTCCAGGGGTATACAATGAGCAGTTCTTC.

V usage is TRBV10-3 and J usage is TRBJ2-2, with 8 bases fitting TRBD1. This CDR3 comprises 13 residues. J lost 4 bases, V lost 7 bases, and 2 bases had no gene match. Germline loops: CDR1 ENHRY, CDR2 SYGVKD. The CDR3 sequence: CAINGQGTGELFF. The CDR3 coding sequence is TGTGCCATCAATGGACAGGGCACCGGGGAGCTGTTTTTT.

The chain combines TRBV5-5 with TRBJ1-2, with D unclear. This CDR3 is 16 amino acids long. V was clipped by 0 bases and J by 4 bases, with 16 bases between them. The germline CDR1 and CDR2 sequences are SGHKS and YYEKEE (reference sequence). The CDR3 nucleotides read TGTGCCAGCAGCTTGGAAGTCGCGGTTAACTTCTATGGCTACACCTTC. Amino acid sequence: CASSLEVAVNFYGYTF.

The V and J genes are TRBV5-6 and TRBJ1-2; D is unresolved. Deletions cut 0 bases from V and 2 bases from J, with 8 bases between. This CDR3 comprises 14 residues. Germline V gene data show CDR1 as SGHDT and CDR2 as YYEEEE. This chain's CDR3 is CASSLAGLNYGYTF. The CDR3 DNA reads TGTGCCAGCAGCTTGGCAGGTTTGAACTATGGCTACACCTTC.

The rearrangement links TRBV7-6 to TRBJ2-5; 13 bases match TRBD2. Germline-derived CDR1 and CDR2 are SGHVS and FNYEAQ. The CDR3 totals 16 residues. V was clipped by 5 bases and J by 1 base; unmatched bases: 4. The CDR3 coding sequence is TGTGCCAGCAGCCTCGGGACTAGCGGGGCCCAAGAGACCCAGTACTTC. Translated, it gives CASSLGTSGAQETQYF.

This clone appeared a single time. The rearrangement links TRBV5-1 to TRBJ1-1; tentatively, D is TRBD1 (5 bases). V shed 4 bases and J shed 4 bases, with 17 bases lying between them. The CDR3 contains 15 residues. The germline V gene encodes CDR1 SGHRS and CDR2 YFSETQ. CDR3 amino acids: CASSAAPGRGTEAFF. In DNA, the CDR3 is TGCGCCAGCAGCGCGGCCCCAGGGCGGGGCACTGAAGCTTTCTTT.

The chain recombines TRBV5-1 with TRBJ2-5, with D possibly TRBD1 on 6 matching bases. With 0 bases removed from V and 5 bases from J, the gap between germline ends came to 14 bases. The germline V gene encodes CDR1 SGHRS and CDR2 YFSETQ. This CDR3 has 15 residues. The CDR3 coding sequence is TGCGCCAGCAGCTTGGAAGGGGGTCGGATGGAGACCCAGTACTTC. Encoded protein: CASSLEGGRMETQYF.

The chain joins TRBV2 to TRBJ1-3; D gene ambiguous. Trimming shortened V by 4 bases and J by 4 bases, and 11 bases separated the two germline ends. The V gene's germline CDR1 is SNHLY and CDR2 FYNNEI. The CDR3 is 14 amino acids. This chain's CDR3 is CASSAGLIGNTIYF. The CDR3 coding sequence is TGTGCCAGCAGTGCCGGGTTGATCGGAAACACCATATATTTT.

The genes are TRBV5-4 and TRBJ2-5; D gene ambiguous. The CDR3 loop spans 15 amino acids. Per the germline V gene, CDR1 is SGHNT and CDR2 is YYREEE (reference sequence). V shed 4 bases and J shed 2 bases, with 15 bases lying between them. This CDR3 reads CASSAPSVNQETQYF. The CDR3 bases are TGTGCCAGCAGCGCTCCCTCGGTAAATCAAGAGACCCAGTACTTC.